The 28 T cell receptor beta chains given below trace back to one sample, sequenced in a study of tumor-infiltrating lymphocytes in oesophageal squamous cell carcinoma. Each CDR3 protein is one row after TCRdb ran MiXCR on the PCR reads. The sample contains 16,000 or so distinct CDR3 sequences, around two fifths of which appear only once. Specimen: esophageal tumor tissue. The receptors derive from a male donor with esophageal squamous cell carcinoma.

The gene calls are TRBV4-1 and TRBJ2-2; no clear D gene. The V end was cut by 0 bases, the J end by 6 bases, with 8 bases between. Germline CDR1 is MGHRA and CDR2 is YSYEKL. The CDR3 is made up of 14 amino acids. CDR3 in DNA: TGCGCCAGCAGCCAAGATTTAACCTCCGGGGAGCTGTTTTTT. Its translation is CASSQDLTSGELFF.

The chain joins TRBV6-1 to TRBJ1-1, with D unclear. The J call may be mistaken, given a closer DNA end match to TRBJ2-2. CDR1 is MNHNS, CDR2 SASEGT, per germline. The CDR3 extends over 14 amino acids. CDR3 DNA: TGTGCCAGCAGTGAACCTTCAGACACCGGGGAGCTGTTTTTT. Translated: CASSEPSDTGELFF.

The chain is built from TRBV7-6 and TRBJ1-4; 9 bases agree with TRBD1. The CDR3 is 17 residues long. J gave up 0 bases and V 5 bases, and 7 bases lay outside the gene matches. Per the germline V gene, CDR1 is SGHVS and CDR2 is FNYEAQ. The CDR3 is CASSIRQGGATNEKLFF. In nucleotides, the CDR3 is TGTGCCAGCAGCATTAGACAGGGGGGAGCAACTAATGAAAAACTGTTTTTT.

Ten or more counts support this clonotype. The chain combines TRBV10-3 with TRBJ1-4; D is unclear. Trimming took 3 bases from V and 7 from J, leaving 6 bases between them. The CDR3 totals 12 residues. CDR1 ENHRY and CDR2 SYGVKD come from the germline V gene. CDR3 amino acids: CAISERSEKLFF. The DNA of the CDR3 is TGTGCCATCAGTGAACGGAGTGAAAAACTGTTTTTT.

V gene TRBV12-3 or TRBV12-4 combines with J gene TRBJ1-2; D perhaps matches TRBD1 (5 bases). The V and J ends lost 0 bases and 4 bases respectively, with 27 bases between them. CDR3 size: 20 residues. The CDR3 bases are TGTGCCAGCAGTTTAGCGCTGCGAGGGTGGGGGTTCATCTCTAGCTATGGCTACACCTTC. Its translation: CASSLALRGWGFISSYGYTF.

This clonotype was seen more than once but under ten times. The rearrangement links TRBV7-6 to TRBJ2-3, with D tentatively TRBD2 (6 bases). The CDR3 extends over 15 amino acids. V shed 4 bases and J shed 0 bases, with 11 bases lying between them. Germline CDR1 SGHVS, CDR2 FNYEAQ. CDR3 DNA sequence: TGTGCCAGCAGCTCACCTGGACTAAGCACAGATACGCAGTATTTT. Its protein product is CASSSPGLSTDTQYF.

The V call is TRBV7-3, the J call TRBJ2-2; D call uncertain. This CDR3 has 14 amino acids. In germline, CDR1 is SGHTA, CDR2 FQGTGA. V was cut by 6 bases and J by 0 bases, with 8 bases left in between. The CDR3 DNA sequence: TGTGCCAGCAGACAAACAGCGAACACCGGGGAGCTGTTTTTT. Translated: CASRQTANTGELFF.

Ten or more counts support this clonotype. This chain joins TRBV2 and TRBJ2-1, with 8 nucleotides matching TRBD2. The CDR3 spans 17 residues. Germline trimming cut 3 bases from V and 1 base from J; bases unmatched to any gene: 8. Germline V gene data show CDR1 as SNHLY and CDR2 as FYNNEI. CDR3 residues: CASSDGRAFRSYNEQFF. DNA of the CDR3: TGTGCCAGCAGTGACGGGAGGGCCTTTCGATCCTACAATGAGCAGTTCTTC.

Judged by abundance, this clonotype is medium-sized. The chain couples TRBV6-1 to TRBJ2-6; TRBD1 matches at 7 bases. The junction had 4 bases not matched to a gene; V was cut back by 6 bases and J by 2 bases. The germline V gene encodes CDR1 MNHNS and CDR2 SASEGT. This CDR3 spans 15 amino acids. The CDR3 DNA is TGTGCCAGCAGCCACGACAGGGCTGGGGCCAACGTCCTGACTTTC. Its protein product is CASSHDRAGANVLTF.

With respect to this clonotype: This is likely a read error, given that the CDR3 carries no conserved phenylalanine or tryptophan at its end. No DNA is shown, since the ends of the CDR3 on it are uncertain; the CDR3 is the one TCRdb lists. The chain links TRBV7-3 to TRBJ2-5. The CDR3 is 17 residues long, ends included. Looked up from germline, CDR1 is SGHTA and CDR2 is FQGTGA. CDR3 in amino acids: CASPERTKSSYEQYFGN.

In regard to this clonotype: One base away lies a much larger clone, so this may be a sequencing read error. The genes are TRBV10-2 and TRBJ2-7; D possibly matches TRBD1 or TRBD2 (5 bases each). Trimming took off 3 bases at V and 7 bases at J, with 22 bases between the two ends. CDR3 length: 16 residues. Germline V lookup: CDR1 WSHSY, CDR2 SAAADI. Here the CDR3 reads CASSDRGRIRNNEQYF. CDR3 DNA: TGCGCCAGCAGTGACCGGGGACGGATAAGAAACAATGAGCAGTACTTC.

At least ten counts were recorded for this clonotype. The chain has TRBV6-1 and TRBJ1-6, with 8 bases that match TRBD1. The V gene's germline CDR1 is MNHNS and CDR2 SASEGT. V lost 5 bases and J lost 9; bases outside the gene matches: 6. This CDR3 contains 14 residues. Here the CDR3 reads CASSTGQGSSPLHF. The CDR3 nucleotides read TGTGCCAGCAGTACTGGACAGGGTTCTTCACCCCTCCACTTT.

This clonotype occurred a few times. This rearrangement joins TRBV4-2 to TRBJ1-1, with D unresolved. The J call is doubtful: the DNA matches TRBJ2-2 better. The CDR3 spans 14 residues. Per the germline V gene, CDR1 is LGHNA and CDR2 is YNFKEQ. The CDR3 sequence: CASSQEIVTGELFF. CDR3 DNA sequence: TGTGCCAGCAGCCAAGAGATAGTCACCGGGGAGCTGTTTTTT.

By sample share, this clonotype is medium-sized (0.01 to 0.1%). The gene calls are TRBV7-8 and TRBJ2-7, with 8 bases lining up with TRBD1. Germline V lookup: CDR1 SGHVS, CDR2 FQNEAQ. After removal of 1 base from V and 7 bases from J, the junction contained 0 bases not matched to a gene. This CDR3 comprises 12 residues. The CDR3: CASSLGTGEQYF. CDR3 in DNA: TGTGCCAGCAGCTTAGGGACAGGGGAGCAGTACTTC.

The table lists this clonotype with many counts. The chain uses TRBV7-8 and TRBJ1-2; D unclear. The CDR3 sequence is 16 residues long. Trimming pared 5 bases from V and 0 bases from J, leaving 16 bases between. Germline CDR1 reads SGHVS; CDR2 reads FQNEAQ. The CDR3 nucleotides read TGTGCCAGCAGCCCCACTCAGAGATACTCTAACTATGGCTACACCTTC. It codes for CASSPTQRYSNYGYTF.

J is TRBJ2-7 and V is TRBV7-2, with unresolved D. Trimming removed 3 bases from V and 5 bases from J, with 8 bases in between. This CDR3 spans 12 amino acids. From germline, CDR1 is SGHTA and CDR2 FQGNSA. The CDR3 loop reads CASSFTLDEQYF. CDR3 sequence (DNA): TGTGCCAGCAGCTTTACCCTAGACGAGCAGTACTTC.

The table lists this clonotype with a few counts. One end of the junction does not line up with germline, which may come from a read error. The chain recombines TRBV6-2 or TRBV6-3 with TRBJ2-7; D might be TRBD1 (8 bases). Germline lookup yields CDR1 MNHEY and CDR2 SVGEGT. This CDR3 is built from 17 residues. The CDR3 DNA sequence: TGTGCCAGCAGTCCCCAGGGAGGGGGACAGGTAAGTTCACCCCTCCACTTC. Translated, it gives CASSPQGGGQVSSPLHF.

This chain joins TRBV28 and TRBJ2-1, with D possibly matching TRBD1 (5 bases). The germline gives CDR1 MDHEN, CDR2 SYDVKM. The CDR3 has 12 residues. The V end lost 5 bases, the J end lost 15 bases, and 17 bases lay between the germline ends. The CDR3 region has the DNA TGTGCCAGCAGTGCCAATTCCAGGGCCCTGTTCTTC. As protein: CASSANSRALFF.

This clonotype ranks as medium-sized. V usage is TRBV7-2 and J usage is TRBJ1-1; D is possibly TRBD1 (5 bases). Trimming left V 5 bases short and J 1 base short, with 8 bases between. The germline V gene encodes CDR1 SGHTA and CDR2 FQGNSA. CDR3 size: 13 residues. CDR3 DNA: TGTGCCAGCAGCCTAGACAGGAACACTGAAGCTTTCTTT. This encodes CASSLDRNTEAFF.

Points on this clonotype: Since the CDR3 does not end with the conserved phenylalanine or tryptophan, this likely comes from a read error. The DNA is left out, because the CDR3 cannot be placed on it with certainty; the CDR3 is given as TCRdb lists it. The chain is built from TRBV12-3 or TRBV12-4 and TRBJ2-6; TRBD1, the table's D call, was not compared with the DNA. The CDR3 extends over 16 residues, inclusive of both ends. CDR3 protein: CASSLGLDGYEQYFGA.

This clonotype was recorded at least ten times. The J gene is TRBJ1-1, the V gene TRBV6-5; D is possibly TRBD1 (6 bases). V was cut by 0 bases and J by 0 bases, with 17 bases left in between. The CDR3 extends over 18 amino acids. Germline V gives CDR1 MNHEY, CDR2 SVGAGI. The CDR3 loop is CASSYSFTGGPVNTEAFF. The CDR3, as DNA: TGTGCCAGCAGTTACTCCTTTACGGGGGGGCCCGTGAACACTGAAGCTTTCTTT.

This clonotype has only a few counts. This sequence joins TRBV7-2 and TRBJ2-1; 15 bases match TRBD2. The CDR3 is 15 residues long. With 3 bases clipped from V and 9 bases from J, the junction kept 3 bases outside the gene matches. The germline CDR1 and CDR2 sequences are SGHTA and FQGNSA. The CDR3 loop is CASSFGLAGGGEQFF. DNA for the CDR3: TGTGCCAGCAGCTTTGGACTAGCGGGAGGGGGTGAGCAGTTCTTC. The whole variable domain, remainder taken from reference TRBV7-2 and TRBJ2-1, is GAGVSQSPSNKVTEKGKDVELRCDPISGHTALYWYRQSLGQGLEFLIYFQGNSAPDKSGLPSDRFSAERTGGSVSTLTIQRTQQEDSAVYLCASSFGLAGGGEQFFGPGTRLTVL.

This clonotype appeared once. CDR3 loop: CASSLSRASWTSTDTQYF. The CDR3 DNA reads TGTGCCAGCAGCTTATCCCGGGCTTCTTGGACTAGCACAGATACGCAGTATTTT. The J gene is TRBJ2-3, the V gene TRBV7-6, with D possibly matching TRBD2 (5 bases). The CDR3 has 18 amino acids. Trimming left V 2 bases short and J 0 bases short, with 18 bases between. Germline CDR1 and CDR2: SGHVS and FNYEAQ.

The V and J genes are TRBV28 and TRBJ2-6; TRBD1 might be the D (7 bases). The germline V gene encodes CDR1 MDHEN and CDR2 SYDVKM. Trimming shortened V by 2 bases and J by 1 base, and 15 bases separated the two germline ends. This CDR3 has 18 amino acids. CDR3: CASSLGRGARSGANVLTF. DNA for the CDR3: TGTGCCAGCAGTTTAGGCAGGGGGGCCCGTTCTGGGGCCAACGTCCTGACTTTC. The full variable domain, its missing parts supplied by reference TRBV28 and TRBJ2-6, is DVKVTQSSRYLVKRTGEKVFLECVQDMDHENMFWYRQDPGLGLRLIYFSYDVKMKEKGDIPEGYSVSREKKERFSLILESASTNQTSMYLCASSLGRGARSGANVLTFGAGSRLTVL.

This clonotype was counted ten times or more. V gene TRBV5-6 combines with J gene TRBJ2-3; 7 bases match TRBD2. With V trimmed by 4 bases and J by 2 bases, 4 bases remained unmatched. This CDR3 spans 14 amino acids. Germline loops: CDR1 SGHDT, CDR2 YYEEEE. The CDR3 bases are TGTGCCAGCAGCACTGGACTAGTCACAGATACGCAGTATTTT. Protein sequence: CASSTGLVTDTQYF.

This clonotype was observed a handful of times. V gene TRBV12-3 or TRBV12-4 combines with J gene TRBJ2-5; either TRBD1 or TRBD2 may fit D (5 bases each). CDR3 length: 14 residues. Trimming pared 3 bases from V and 11 bases from J, leaving 19 bases between. CDR3 nucleotide sequence: TGTGCCAGCAGTTTGGACGGGGCCTTAGCTGAGCAGTACTTC. Translated: CASSLDGALAEQYF.

The CDR3 sequence: CASSLNLDRGSDEQYF. The CDR3 bases are TGTGCCAGCAGCTTAAATCTGGACAGGGGCTCCGATGAGCAGTACTTC. This chain joins TRBV7-3 and TRBJ2-5; 9 nucleotides align to TRBD1. The CDR3 is 16 amino acids. The germline CDR1 and CDR2 sequences are SGHTA and FQGTGA. The V gene end was trimmed by 1 base and the J gene end by 11 bases; junction bases not matched to a gene: 14.

This clonotype is classed as medium-sized (0.01 to 0.1%). The chain uses TRBV7-9 and TRBJ2-3, with unresolved D. In germline, CDR1 is SEHNR, CDR2 FQNEAQ (reference sequence). Trimming pared 7 bases from V and 2 bases from J, leaving 13 bases between. The CDR3 totals 14 residues. CDR3 in amino acids: CASNLQTTTDTQYF. CDR3 sequence (DNA): TGTGCCAGCAACCTACAGACCACCACAGATACGCAGTATTTT.